Reported below is one T cell receptor beta chain. The sample comes from a study of shared clonotypes between healthy human individuals. Study summary: A few men and a couple of women, aged 18 to 49, were donors.

The method was immunoSEQ multiplex PCR; TCRdb's version includes in-frame clones alone and lacks a portion of them. The table shows fewer than 350,000 clones, with over 75% occurring only once. The receptor was isolated from a man aged 18 to 30 in good health. The sequencing sample was made of memory CD8+ T cells sorted from blood. The sample's subset: CD45RO+ cells pooled with CCR7-negative TemRA cells.

The CDR3, as DNA: TGCGCCAGCAGCCAAGACTTGTGGGACAGGGGAGTCTCCTACGAGCAGTACTTC. This translates into CASSQDLWDRGVSYEQYF. The rearrangement links TRBV4-3 to TRBJ2-7; the match to TRBD1 covers 10 bases. The J segment lost 0 bases and the V segment lost 0 bases, leaving 8 bases of the junction unmatched. This CDR3 has 18 amino acids. Germline CDR1 reads LGHNA; CDR2 reads YSLEER.